This T cell receptor beta chain is from a study of beta chain features in type 1 diabetes. The study's findings and limits: Reduced insertions and increased deletions marked VDJ junctions in type 1 diabetes patients. Among patients with Type 1 diabetes, TCRB CDR3s were moderately but significantly shorter in every one of the four CD4+ subsets.

A word on this clone: Its antigen is unidentified.

Every isolated RNA sample was fully reverse transcribed, so sequencing captured expressed TCRB transcripts. The method was immunoSEQ multiplex PCR; TCRdb's version includes in-frame clones alone and lacks a portion of them. The sample carries 45,000 to 60,000 clones, about 48% recorded once. Germline lookup yields CDR1 MDHEN and CDR2 SYDVKM. CDR3 length: 13 amino acids. Trimming cost V 2 bases and J 2 bases, with 6 bases left between them. Sequenced input: stem cell memory CD4+ T cells from blood. The clonotype comes from a young man with type 1 diabetes. The J gene is TRBJ1-2, the V gene TRBV28, with D possibly TRBD1 on 5 matching bases. CDR3 in amino acids: CASSLDRNYGYTF. The CDR3 bases are TGTGCCAGCAGTTTAGACAGAAACTATGGCTACACCTTC.